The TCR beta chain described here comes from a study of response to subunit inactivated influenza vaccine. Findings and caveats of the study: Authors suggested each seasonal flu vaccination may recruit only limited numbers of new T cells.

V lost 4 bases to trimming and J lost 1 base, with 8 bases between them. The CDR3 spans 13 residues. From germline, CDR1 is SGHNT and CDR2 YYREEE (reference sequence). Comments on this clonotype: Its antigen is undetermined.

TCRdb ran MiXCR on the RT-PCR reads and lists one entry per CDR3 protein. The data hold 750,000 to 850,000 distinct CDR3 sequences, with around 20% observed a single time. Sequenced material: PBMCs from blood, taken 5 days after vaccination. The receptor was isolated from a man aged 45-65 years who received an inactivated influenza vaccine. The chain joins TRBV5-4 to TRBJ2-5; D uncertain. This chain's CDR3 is CASSSWAQETQYF. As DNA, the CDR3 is TGTGCCAGCAGCAGTTGGGCCCAAGAGACCCAGTACTTC.